This entry lists 23 T cell receptor beta chains sequenced from one sample in a study of blood T cell repertoires in COVID-19. TCRdb's table, derived via immunoSEQ multiplex PCR, lists solely in-frame clones and lacks some. This table holds approximately 300,000 clones, around 90% found once. Source material: PBMCs or T cells enriched from blood (not recorded which). These receptors came from a woman between 25 and 40 years old who had recovered from COVID-19.

The chain joins TRBV3-1 (or the pseudogene TRBV3-2) to TRBJ1-2; D not certain. CDR1 is LGHDT and CDR2 is YNNKEL in the germline V gene (reference sequence). V gave up 0 bases and J gave up 12 bases, with 14 bases separating them. This CDR3 has 13 residues. CDR3 sequence reads: CASSQDSFSENTF. The CDR3 region has the DNA TGTGCCAGCAGCCAAGATAGCTTCAGTGAGAACACCTTC.

The V and J genes are TRBV5-6 and TRBJ1-2, with D possibly matching TRBD1 (5 bases). Germline assignment: CDR1 SGHDT and CDR2 YYEEEE. This CDR3 comprises 14 residues. V was shortened by 1 base and J by 4 bases, with 11 bases between the two germline ends. The CDR3 DNA reads as TGTGCCAGCAGCTTGAAGGGGTTGGGCTATGGCTACACCTTC. This sequence encodes CASSLKGLGYGYTF.

This chain uses TRBV18 with TRBJ2-5; D unresolved. Germline-derived CDR1 and CDR2 are KGHSH and LQKENI. This CDR3 is built from 14 residues. Trimming cost V 3 bases and J 2 bases, with 10 bases left between them. The CDR3 region is CASSPGRMQETQYF. The CDR3 region has the DNA TGTGCCAGCTCACCGGGCAGAATGCAAGAGACCCAGTACTTC.

The V gene is TRBV9, the J gene TRBJ2-7; no definite D call. The V gene's germline CDR1 is SGDLS and CDR2 YYNGEE. Trimming took off 0 bases at V and 2 bases at J, with 9 bases between the two ends. The CDR3 totals 14 residues. The CDR3 nucleotides read TGTGCCAGCAGCGTAGCAGTTCTGGCCTACGAGCAGTACTTC. This codes for CASSVAVLAYEQYF.

This chain connects TRBV5-5 to TRBJ1-3, with a weak D call TRBD1 (6 bases). The V end was cut by 0 bases, the J end by 8 bases, with 24 bases between. From germline, CDR1 is SGHKS and CDR2 YYEKEE (reference sequence). The CDR3 consists of 18 residues. CDR3: CASSLVPIQGYVEYTIYF. CDR3 nucleotides: TGTGCCAGCAGCTTGGTTCCCATACAGGGATATGTTGAGTACACCATATATTTT.

The chain couples TRBV29-1 to TRBJ1-2; 9 bases align to TRBD1. Germline V gene sequence: CDR1 SQVTM, CDR2 ANQGSEA. The trim removed 7 bases at V and 2 bases at J, leaving 8 bases unmatched. The CDR3 totals 14 residues. The CDR3, as DNA: TGCAGCGACCGATCCGGGACAGGGAACTATGGCTACACCTTC. Encoded protein: CSDRSGTGNYGYTF.

The chain couples TRBV6-5 to TRBJ2-3; TRBD1 aligns across 10 bases. Germline CDR1 MNHEY, CDR2 SVGAGI. J lost 5 bases, V lost 7 bases, and 9 bases had no gene match. The CDR3 is 15 residues long. CDR3 in DNA: TGTGCCAGCACTCCCCCGGGACAGGGGATAGATACGCAGTATTTT. Its translation: CASTPPGQGIDTQYF.

J is TRBJ1-2 and V is TRBV6-6, with a weak D call TRBD1 (6 bases). Trimming took off 5 bases at V and 0 bases at J, with 13 bases between the two ends. This CDR3 has 15 amino acids. CDR1 and CDR2 from the germline V gene are MNHNY and SVGAGI (reference sequence). CDR3 nucleotides: TGTGCCAGCAGTGCGCCAGGGGACCCTAACTATGGCTACACCTTC. Its protein product is CASSAPGDPNYGYTF.

The V and J genes are TRBV2 and TRBJ2-1; TRBD1 agrees at 10 bases. Trimming removed 11 bases from V and 6 bases from J; junction bases left unmatched: 7. There are 13 residues in the CDR3. Germline V gene sequence: CDR1 SNHLY, CDR2 FYNNEI. The CDR3 sequence is CARRDRGGNEQFF. The CDR3 DNA reads TGTGCCCGCCGGGACAGGGGAGGCAATGAGCAGTTCTTC.

The J gene is TRBJ1-2, the V gene TRBV7-9; 11 bases map to TRBD1. Germline loops: CDR1 SEHNR, CDR2 FQNEAQ (reference sequence). The V and J ends lost 5 bases and 6 bases, in that order; junction bases with no gene match: 5. CDR3 length equals 14 residues. CDR3 loop: CASSIGQGAHGYTF. Here the CDR3 DNA reads TGTGCCAGCAGCATTGGACAGGGGGCGCATGGCTACACCTTC.

V usage is TRBV30 and J usage is TRBJ1-1; 9 bases agree with TRBD1. CDR3 length: 14 residues. Germline V gene sequence: CDR1 GTSNPN, CDR2 SVGIG (reference sequence). J lost 5 bases, V lost 3 bases, and 7 bases had no gene match. CDR3 loop: CAWRRPGTGTEAFF. The CDR3 DNA reads as TGTGCCTGGAGGAGACCCGGGACAGGGACTGAAGCTTTCTTT. Full variable domain (outside the CDR3, taken from reference TRBV30 and TRBJ1-1): SQTIHQWPATLVQPVGSPLSLECTVEGTSNPNLYWYRQAAGRGLQLLFYSVGIGQISSEVPQNLSASRPQDRQFILSSKKLLLSDSGFYLCAWRRPGTGTEAFFGQGTRLTVV.

The rearrangement uses TRBV11-2 and TRBJ2-3; 13 bases are a match to TRBD2. J was trimmed by 2 bases and V by 6 bases; bases with no gene match: 5. The germline V gene has CDR1 SGHAT and CDR2 FQNNGV. The CDR3 sequence is 16 residues long. CDR3 in DNA: TGTGCCAGCAGATTCGGACTAGCGGGGGCCACAGATACGCAGTATTTT. The encoded protein is CASRFGLAGATDTQYF.

The gene calls are TRBV19 and TRBJ2-4, with D maybe TRBD1 (5 bases). CDR1 and CDR2 from the germline V gene are LNHDA and SQIVND (reference sequence). Trimming took 10 bases from V and 0 from J, leaving 10 bases between them. CDR3 length: 13 amino acids. The CDR3 loop is CATSTEAKNIQYF. CDR3 bases: TGTGCCACCTCGACAGAAGCCAAAAACATTCAGTACTTC.

The rearrangement uses TRBV2 and TRBJ1-5; TRBD1 matches at 8 bases. V trimming: 3 bases; J trimming: 2 bases; junction bases outside the gene matches: 12. This CDR3 is built from 18 residues. Germline CDR1 SNHLY, CDR2 FYNNEI. The CDR3 DNA reads as TGTGCCAGCAGTGACTGGGAGCAGGGGGCTATTGGCAATCAGCCCCAGCATTTT. This codes for CASSDWEQGAIGNQPQHF.

Details on this clone: Other DNA sequences of this sample code for an identical CDR3. This rearrangement joins TRBV10-3 to TRBJ1-2, with D perhaps TRBD1 (5 bases). The ends were cut back, 0 bases at V and 8 bases at J, with 7 bases in the middle. Germline CDR1 ENHRY, CDR2 SYGVKD. This CDR3 contains 12 residues. The CDR3 DNA reads TGTGCCATCAGTGAGTCCGGGGGAGGCTACACCTTC. It encodes CAISESGGGYTF.

DNA for the CDR3: TGTGCCTGGAGAGAGGACAGGTCCGGGGGTGGCTACACCTTC. It is translated as CAWREDRSGGGYTF. The chain has TRBV30 and TRBJ1-2; TRBD1 matches at 7 bases. With V trimmed by 3 bases and J by 7 bases, 11 bases remained unmatched. The CDR3 extends over 14 amino acids. Germline CDR1 reads GTSNPN; CDR2 reads SVGIG (reference sequence).

The V gene is TRBV6-5, the J gene TRBJ1-2, with a tentative D call TRBD1 (5 bases). The CDR3 is 14 residues long. Germline CDR1 MNHEY, CDR2 SVGAGI. V lost 5 bases to trimming and J lost 8 bases, with 18 bases between them. The CDR3, as DNA: TGTGCCAGCAGTACACCTCCGGGACTGGGCGGCTACACCTTC. It specifies CASSTPPGLGGYTF.

The V gene is TRBV21-1, the J gene TRBJ2-1; TRBD1, the D gene given by the table, was not confirmed from the DNA. TRBV21-1 is tagged as a pseudogene. The length of the CDR3 is 18 residues. The CDR3, as DNA: TGTGCCAGCAGCAAAGGGGGCCCGACAGGGGTAGCCTACAATGAGCAGTTCTTC. It yields the protein CASSKGGPTGVAYNEQFF.

This chain connects TRBV5-1 to TRBJ2-3; 10 bases match TRBD2. After removal of 4 bases from V and 1 base from J, the junction contained 6 bases not matched to a gene. The CDR3 loop spans 16 amino acids. Per the germline V gene, CDR1 is SGHRS and CDR2 is YFSETQ. CDR3 coding DNA: TGCGCCAGCAGCGGTGGACTAGCGGATCGCACAGATACGCAGTATTTT. Amino acid sequence: CASSGGLADRTDTQYF.

V gene TRBV7-9 combines with J gene TRBJ2-1, with D possibly TRBD2 on 5 matching bases. The CDR3 is 12 amino acids. The ends were cut back, 5 bases at V and 8 bases at J, with 10 bases in the middle. Germline CDR1 and CDR2: SEHNR and FQNEAQ (reference sequence). The DNA for the CDR3 is TGTGCCAGCAGCCACTCGAGGGATGAGCAGTTCTTC. Protein: CASSHSRDEQFF.

V and J are TRBV2 and TRBJ2-7; 9 bases map to TRBD1. CDR3 length: 14 amino acids. Germline CDR1 and CDR2: SNHLY and FYNNEI. V was clipped by 6 bases and J by 4 bases; unmatched bases: 7. CDR3 residues: CASRDRDREYEQYF. Here the CDR3 DNA reads TGTGCCAGCAGAGACCGGGACAGGGAATACGAGCAGTACTTC.

This clone has a handful of counts. This chain joins TRBV2 and TRBJ1-2; the match to TRBD1 covers 7 bases. CDR3 length: 13 amino acids. V lost 8 bases, J lost 6 bases, and 9 bases stayed unmatched. Per germline, CDR1 SNHLY and CDR2 FYNNEI. The CDR3 is CASGNRGLDGYTF. In DNA form, the CDR3 reads TGTGCCAGCGGAAACAGGGGATTGGATGGCTACACCTTC.

The chain employs TRBV30 and TRBJ1-4, with 7 bases identical to TRBD1. After removal of 3 bases from V and 5 bases from J, the junction contained 9 bases not matched to a gene. There are 15 residues in the CDR3. CDR1 is GTSNPN, CDR2 SVGIG, per germline (reference sequence). CDR3 DNA sequence: TGTGCCTGGAGGGAGGCGGGGACAGTGAATGAAAAACTGTTTTTT. Its translation is CAWREAGTVNEKLFF.